The 15 T cell receptor beta chains listed next were all sequenced from one sample in a study of graft-versus-host responses after intestinal transplantation. Some clones are missing from TCRdb's copy, which holds only in-frame ones; the method was immunoSEQ multiplex PCR. The sample shows 2,500 to 3,000 clones, approximately 30% of them seen only once. The sample consisted of alloreactive CD4+ T cells from a mixed lymphocyte reaction culture, taken before transplantation. Subset here: CFSE-low proliferating T cells sorted from approximately six-day pre-transplant mixed lymphocyte reaction (GvH or HvG direction). These receptors originate from a human patient who was an organ donor for intestinal transplantation.

The CDR3: CASSVTGTGANVLTF. CDR3 coding DNA: TGTGCCAGCAGCGTAACAGGGACTGGGGCCAACGTCCTGACTTTC. The chain uses TRBV7-9 and TRBJ2-6; D perhaps matches TRBD1 (6 bases). Germline V gene lookup returns CDR1 SEHNR and CDR2 FQNEAQ (reference sequence). The CDR3 runs 15 residues. With 5 bases removed from V and 2 bases from J, the gap between germline ends came to 10 bases.

This clone was observed a handful of times. This chain uses TRBV6-8 with TRBJ2-7; 8 bases line up with TRBD1. The CDR3 runs 13 residues. V was pared by 4 bases and J by 6 bases, with 5 bases of the junction left unmatched. CDR1 MNHGY and CDR2 SAAAGT come from the germline V gene. The DNA for the CDR3 is TGTGCCAGCAGTTTCCGGGACAGGACCGAGCAGTACTTC. This encodes CASSFRDRTEQYF.

By proportion, this clone is large. This chain links TRBV25-1 with TRBJ2-7; a possible D gene is TRBD2 (6 bases). The ends were cut back, 6 bases at V and 6 bases at J, with 18 bases in the middle. This CDR3 has 14 amino acids. Germline-derived CDR1 and CDR2 are MGHDK and SYGVNS. CDR3 loop: CASSQGGYLGEQYF. The CDR3 DNA follows: TGTGCCAGCAGCCAGGGAGGCTATCTAGGCGAGCAGTACTTC.

The chain joins TRBV5-6 to TRBJ1-2, with D possibly TRBD1 on 5 matching bases. Germline CDR1 and CDR2: SGHDT and YYEEEE. The CDR3 length is 15 residues. Trimming left V 0 bases short and J 3 bases short, with 12 bases between. CDR3 coding DNA: TGTGCCAGCAGCTTGGGGCTATTAGGGGACTATGGCTACACCTTC. It is translated as CASSLGLLGDYGYTF.

The CDR3 nucleotides read TGCAGTGCTCCTCGGGGGGATACGCAGTATTTT. Its protein product is CSAPRGDTQYF. The chain links TRBV20-1 to TRBJ2-3; a possible D gene is TRBD2 (6 bases). The CDR3 has 11 amino acids. V lost 5 bases to trimming and J lost 6 bases, with 9 bases between them. CDR1 DFQATT and CDR2 SNEGSKA come from the germline V gene (reference sequence).

The rearrangement joins TRBV7-4 to TRBJ2-7; no clear D gene. The CDR3 length is 13 residues. Germline lookup yields CDR1 SGHVT and CDR2 SQSDAQ. Deletions cut 5 bases from V and 3 bases from J, with 11 bases between. CDR3 DNA: TGTGCCAGCAGCCCCACCACTGGCTACGAGCAGTACTTC. This encodes CASSPTTGYEQYF. The full variable domain, in which reference TRBV7-4 and TRBJ2-7 provide the parts outside the CDR3, is GAGVSQSPRYKVAKRGRDVALRCDSISGHVTLYWYRQTLGQGSEVLTYSQSDAQRDKSGRPSGRFSAERPERSVSTLKIQRTEQGDSAVYLCASSPTTGYEQYFGPGTRLTVT.

Here the CDR3 reads CASSLGTGGVNIQYF. CDR3 in DNA: TGTGCCAGCAGTTTGGGTACAGGGGGAGTAAACATTCAGTACTTC. This chain links TRBV27 with TRBJ2-4; 8 positions agree with TRBD1. Per germline, CDR1 MNHEY and CDR2 SMNVEV (reference sequence). Trimming took 3 bases from V and 6 from J; bases not matched to a gene: 7. The CDR3 has 15 amino acids.

This clone appeared a few times. CDR3 coding DNA: TGTGCCAGCAGCTTAAGTCCCGGGTATGAGCAGTTCTTC. Translated, it gives CASSLSPGYEQFF. The gene calls are TRBV7-3 and TRBJ2-1; unclear D gene. The length of the CDR3 is 13 residues. CDR1 is SGHTA and CDR2 is FQGTGA in the germline V gene. V dropped 1 base and J dropped 8 bases, with 9 bases sitting between them.

This rearrangement joins TRBV5-5 to TRBJ2-5, with D perhaps matching TRBD1 (7 bases). V lost 7 bases, J lost 7 bases, and 14 bases lay in between. This CDR3 is 12 amino acids long. Germline CDR1 is SGHKS and CDR2 is YYEKEE (reference sequence). The DNA of the CDR3 is TGTGCCAGCCTCGGGACAGCGGGGACCCAGTACTTC. It encodes CASLGTAGTQYF.

By sample fraction, this clone is medium-sized. V and J are TRBV28 and TRBJ2-5, with a tentative D call TRBD2 (6 bases). Germline-derived CDR1 and CDR2 are MDHEN and SYDVKM. The CDR3 runs to 13 residues. The V end lost 5 bases, the J end lost 5 bases, and 12 bases lay between the germline ends. The CDR3 loop reads CASSAGGLETQYF. DNA of the CDR3: TGTGCCAGCAGTGCCGGGGGTTTGGAGACCCAGTACTTC. Looking up the rest from reference TRBV28 and TRBJ2-5 gives the full variable domain: DVKVTQSSRYLVKRTGEKVFLECVQDMDHENMFWYRQDPGLGLRLIYFSYDVKMKEKGDIPEGYSVSREKKERFSLILESASTNQTSMYLCASSAGGLETQYFGPGTRLLVL.

The CDR3 bases are TGTGCCATCAGTGGGAAGACAGGGATTGAGACCCAGTACTTC. Translating gives CAISGKTGIETQYF. The chain combines TRBV10-3 with TRBJ2-5; 7 bases match TRBD1. Germline V CDR1 and CDR2: ENHRY, SYGVKD. The V and J ends lost 4 bases and 5 bases, in that order; junction bases with no gene match: 7. The CDR3 length is 14 residues.

The sample holds a few counts of this clone. The gene calls are TRBV18 and TRBJ1-2, with 7 positions matching TRBD1. Losses at the gene ends were 3 bases for V and 5 bases for J; bases not matched to a gene: 9. This CDR3 is 15 amino acids long. Germline CDR1 and CDR2: KGHSH and LQKENI. CDR3 nucleotides: TGTGCCAGCTCACCTGACAGGGCCGAGGGGTATGGCTACACCTTC. Translated: CASSPDRAEGYGYTF. The complete variable domain, with remaining parts taken from reference TRBV18 and TRBJ1-2, reads NAGVMQNPRHLVRRRGQEARLRCSPMKGHSHVYWYRQLPEEGLKFMVYLQKENIIDESGMPKERFSAEFPKEGPSILRIQQVVRGDSAAYFCASSPDRAEGYGYTFGSGTRLTVV.

This clone was found a few times. CDR3 DNA sequence: TGTGCCAGCAGTTTATGGGACAGGAGCGCCAAAAACATTCAGTACTTC. As protein: CASSLWDRSAKNIQYF. J is TRBJ2-4 and V is TRBV28, with 7 bases lining up with TRBD1. The CDR3 is 16 residues long. Germline CDR1 MDHEN, CDR2 SYDVKM. V shed 0 bases and J 1 base; nucleotides not matched to a gene: 3.

V and J are TRBV28 and TRBJ2-7; 10 nucleotides align to TRBD1. Germline values: CDR1 MDHEN, CDR2 SYDVKM. Losses at the gene ends were 8 bases for V and 4 bases for J; bases not matched to a gene: 8. This CDR3 spans 14 amino acids. The CDR3 spells CASGIRQGAYEQYF. Written as DNA, the CDR3 is TGTGCCAGCGGAATTCGACAGGGGGCTTACGAGCAGTACTTC. Variable domain in full (rest from reference TRBV28 and TRBJ2-7): DVKVTQSSRYLVKRTGEKVFLECVQDMDHENMFWYRQDPGLGLRLIYFSYDVKMKEKGDIPEGYSVSREKKERFSLILESASTNQTSMYLCASGIRQGAYEQYFGPGTRLTVT.

This sequence joins TRBV6-5 and TRBJ2-4; unclear D gene. Trimming took 0 bases from V and 2 from J, leaving 11 bases between them. CDR3 length: 16 amino acids. CDR1 and CDR2 from the germline V gene are MNHEY and SVGAGI. CDR3 loop: CASSYSRSQTKNIQYF. The CDR3 DNA reads TGTGCCAGCAGTTACTCTCGTTCACAAACCAAAAACATTCAGTACTTC.